Shown below are 15 T cell receptor beta chains from a single sample sequenced in a study of blood T cell repertoires in COVID-19. Generated by immunoSEQ multiplex PCR, the TCRdb table keeps only in-frame clones and is missing some. The table records more than 50,000 clones, about nine tenths of them present only once. Sequences were obtained from peripheral blood. Every receptor here comes from a man older than 75 with acute or convalescent COVID-19.

The chain recombines TRBV5-4 with TRBJ2-7; 7 bases fit TRBD1. The germline CDR1 and CDR2 sequences are SGHNT and YYREEE (reference sequence). Trimming removed 4 bases from V and 2 bases from J; junction bases left unmatched: 3. The CDR3 totals 13 residues. The CDR3 reads CASSVGQTYEQYF. Written as DNA, the CDR3 is TGTGCCAGCAGCGTGGGACAGACCTACGAGCAGTACTTC.

The chain is built from TRBV25-1 and TRBJ1-6; possibly TRBD1 for D (6 bases). The CDR3 is 13 amino acids. Germline V gene data show CDR1 as MGHDK and CDR2 as SYGVNS. Trimming stripped 3 bases from V and 9 bases from J, with 9 bases between. CDR3: CASSDTGISPLHF. CDR3 DNA: TGTGCCAGCAGTGACACAGGGATTTCACCCCTCCACTTT.

The CDR3 bases are TGTGCCAGCAGCCAAGGACAAGCTTACTATGGCTACACCTTC. It codes for CASSQGQAYYGYTF. The V gene is TRBV5-8, the J gene TRBJ1-2; maybe TRBD1 (5 bases). Trimming shortened V by 4 bases and J by 3 bases, and 13 bases separated the two germline ends. The CDR3 is 14 amino acids. The V gene's germline CDR1 is SGHTS and CDR2 YDEGEE.

This clone was found a few times. The rearrangement joins TRBV7-2 to TRBJ1-5, with 8 bases lining up with TRBD1. Germline V CDR1 and CDR2: SGHTA, FQGNSA. The ends lost 2 bases at V and 3 bases at J; junction bases unmatched: 3. This CDR3 comprises 15 residues. CDR3 sequence reads: CASSLKTGDNQPQHF. CDR3 DNA sequence: TGTGCCAGCAGCTTAAAGACAGGGGACAATCAGCCCCAGCATTTT.

CDR3: CASSPWGPGGNTIYF. The CDR3, as DNA: TGTGCCAGTAGCCCATGGGGCCCGGGCGGAAACACCATATATTTT. V and J are TRBV19 and TRBJ1-3, with D tentatively TRBD1 (5 bases). This CDR3 is 15 amino acids long. Germline loops: CDR1 LNHDA, CDR2 SQIVND (reference sequence). Trimming removed 6 bases at V and 4 bases at J, with 16 bases between.

The V and J genes are TRBV18 and TRBJ2-3, with D tentatively TRBD1 (5 bases). The germline V and J ends were trimmed by 6 bases and 6 bases, with 13 bases remaining between them. The CDR3 length is 13 residues. Germline loops: CDR1 KGHSH, CDR2 LQKENI. The CDR3 protein is CASSQGYQDTQYF. In nucleotides, the CDR3 is TGTGCCAGCTCGCAGGGCTATCAGGATACGCAGTATTTT.

This chain connects TRBV29-1 to TRBJ1-4; 12 bases line up with TRBD1. V lost 6 bases to trimming and J lost 8 bases; unmatched junction nucleotides: 10. CDR3 length equals 15 residues. Per germline, CDR1 SQVTM and CDR2 ANQGSEA. This CDR3 reads CSVARSGTGGEKLFF. CDR3 in DNA: TGCAGCGTCGCTCGGTCCGGGACAGGGGGCGAAAAACTGTTTTTT. Together with reference TRBV29-1 and TRBJ1-4, the CDR3 gives the full variable domain: SAVISQKPSRDICQRGTSLTIQCQVDSQVTMMFWYRQQPGQSLTLIATANQGSEATYESGFVIDKFPISRPNLTFSTLTVSNMSPEDSSIYLCSVARSGTGGEKLFFGSGTQLSVL.

This chain joins TRBV7-2 and TRBJ1-1; no definite D call. Germline CDR1 SGHTA, CDR2 FQGNSA. Trimming removed 2 bases from V and 4 bases from J, with 11 bases in between. The CDR3 loop spans 14 amino acids. CDR3 amino acids: CASSLTGRSTEAFF. DNA for the CDR3: TGTGCCAGCAGCTTAACTGGGAGATCCACTGAAGCTTTCTTT.

The rearrangement uses TRBV2 and TRBJ1-2, with 7 bases aligning to TRBD1. CDR1 is SNHLY, CDR2 FYNNEI, per germline. J was trimmed by 3 bases and V by 5 bases; bases with no gene match: 3. CDR3 length: 13 amino acids. CDR3: CASSRDRDYGYTF. The CDR3 DNA reads as TGTGCCAGCAGTCGAGACAGGGACTATGGCTACACCTTC. The full variable domain, its missing parts supplied by reference TRBV2 and TRBJ1-2, is EPEVTQTPSHQVTQMGQEVILRCVPISNHLYFYWYRQILGQKVEFLVSFYNNEISEKSEIFDDQFSVERPDGSNFTLKIRSTKLEDSAMYFCASSRDRDYGYTFGSGTRLTVV.

The V gene is TRBV19, the J gene TRBJ1-1; 12 nucleotides match TRBD1. The germline V gene encodes CDR1 LNHDA and CDR2 SQIVND (reference sequence). V was pared by 5 bases and J by 4 bases, with 2 bases of the junction left unmatched. The CDR3 is made up of 14 amino acids. CDR3 sequence reads: CASSRDRGPTEAFF. CDR3 bases: TGTGCCAGTAGTCGGGACAGGGGGCCCACTGAAGCTTTCTTT.

The chain has TRBV4-2 and TRBJ1-2; weak D call: TRBD1 (5 bases). CDR1 LGHNA and CDR2 YNFKEQ come from the germline V gene. V dropped 0 bases and J dropped 5 bases, with 22 bases sitting between them. The CDR3 loop spans 18 amino acids. CDR3 coding DNA: TGTGCCAGCAGCCAAGATGGGCAGGGCGGTAAACTTTTATATGGCTACACCTTC. This encodes CASSQDGQGGKLLYGYTF.

The rearrangement joins TRBV7-9 to TRBJ1-2; D remains ambiguous. CDR1 and CDR2 (germline): SEHNR, FQNEAQ (reference sequence). With 3 bases removed from V and 5 bases from J, the gap between germline ends came to 10 bases. The CDR3 runs 13 residues. CDR3 in DNA: TGTGCCAGCAGCTTGGGTGAAGCGTATGGCTACACCTTC. Its protein is CASSLGEAYGYTF.

The chain has TRBV28 and TRBJ1-4; TRBD1 might be the D (6 bases). Germline lookup yields CDR1 MDHEN and CDR2 SYDVKM. This CDR3 is 15 amino acids long. V was pared by 8 bases and J by 11 bases, with 24 bases between. The DNA of the CDR3 is TGTGCCAGCTTAAAGGGGGGAGGGGACTTGGGGAAACTGTTTTTT. Translating gives CASLKGGGDLGKLFF.

V is TRBV28 and J is TRBJ2-2, with D possibly TRBD1 on 5 matching bases. The CDR3 has 14 amino acids. V was clipped by 2 bases and J by 6 bases, with 10 bases between them. CDR1 is MDHEN, CDR2 SYDVKM, per germline. The CDR3 DNA reads TGTGCCAGCAGTTTAGTGGGGCCGGCCGGGGAGCTGTTTTTT. Its translation: CASSLVGPAGELFF.

The chain carries TRBV6-1 and TRBJ1-1; a possible D gene is TRBD1 (5 bases). The CDR3 consists of 16 residues. Trimming stripped 0 bases from V and 4 bases from J, with 15 bases between. Germline CDR1 reads MNHNS; CDR2 reads SASEGT. The CDR3 DNA reads TGTGCCAGCAGTGAAGCGCGTTCAGGGATGAGCACTGAAGCTTTCTTT. This translates into CASSEARSGMSTEAFF.